One and the same sample provided the 19 T cell receptor beta chains below, sequenced in a study of long-term antiretroviral therapy in people with HIV. The authors ran the immunoSEQ assay, v3.0, at survey level. Using immunoSEQ multiplex PCR, the repertoire was profiled, and TCRdb retains in-frame clones only, with some absent. The sample lists some 21,000 clones; 88% were seen once. The source material was unsorted PBMCs, sampled 2.3 years after starting antiretroviral therapy. The receptors here all came from a man in his 60s with HIV.

The genes are TRBV14 and TRBJ2-2, with 12 positions matching TRBD2. Trimming took 4 bases from V and 6 from J; bases not matched to a gene: 12. Germline values: CDR1 SGHDN, CDR2 FVKESK. This CDR3 contains 18 residues. CDR3 nucleotides: TGTGCCAGCAGCCCCGATTTGGGACTAGCGGGTATAGCCGGGGAGCTGTTTTTT. It is translated as CASSPDLGLAGIAGELFF.

The chain links TRBV7-6 to TRBJ1-1, with 9 nucleotides matching TRBD1. The CDR3 contains 15 residues. Germline V CDR1 and CDR2: SGHVS, FNYEAQ. Germline trimming cut 5 bases from V and 5 bases from J; bases unmatched to any gene: 9. CDR3 protein: CASSRRTGAGTEAFF. For the CDR3, the DNA is TGTGCCAGCAGCAGACGGACAGGGGCGGGTACTGAAGCTTTCTTT.

V and J are TRBV27 and TRBJ2-1, with D perhaps matching TRBD1 (6 bases). CDR3 length: 17 residues. Germline V gene lookup returns CDR1 MNHEY and CDR2 SMNVEV (reference sequence). The ends were cut back, 3 bases at V and 4 bases at J, with 19 bases in the middle. Here the CDR3 DNA reads TGTGCCAGCAGTTTCCGAGAAACCGGGACATCTTACAATGAGCAGTTCTTC. Translation gives CASSFRETGTSYNEQFF.

The CDR3 DNA follows: TGTGCCAGCAGCAAGACAGAGGTCAGCTCTGGAAACACCATATATTTT. It is translated as CASSKTEVSSGNTIYF. The rearrangement uses TRBV7-6 and TRBJ1-3; tentatively, D is TRBD1 (5 bases). V lost 5 bases to trimming and J lost 0 bases, with 14 bases between them. Germline V gene sequence: CDR1 SGHVS, CDR2 FNYEAQ. CDR3 length: 16 amino acids.

The V call is TRBV5-6, the J call TRBJ2-5; a weak D match, TRBD1 (6 bases). The V gene lost 4 bases and the J gene lost 4 bases, with 17 bases spanning the gap. Germline V gives CDR1 SGHDT, CDR2 YYEEEE. The CDR3 sequence is 15 residues long. Written as DNA, the CDR3 is TGTGCCAGCAGCGGCCCTTCCAGGGGAGTAGAGACCCAGTACTTC. Its protein product is CASSGPSRGVETQYF.

The V and J genes are TRBV27 and TRBJ2-3; unclear D gene. Germline V gives CDR1 MNHEY, CDR2 SMNVEV (reference sequence). The V end was cut by 3 bases, the J end by 1 base, with 8 bases between. The CDR3 is 14 amino acids. The CDR3 spells CASSFVGRTDTQYF. Here the CDR3 DNA reads TGTGCCAGCAGTTTTGTGGGCCGCACAGATACGCAGTATTTT.

The chain is built from TRBV25-1 and TRBJ1-2; no clear D gene. The CDR3 has 14 amino acids. V gave up 2 bases and J gave up 3 bases, with 10 bases separating them. Germline lookup yields CDR1 MGHDK and CDR2 SYGVNS. The CDR3: CASSEIGDYYGYTF. In nucleotides, the CDR3 is TGTGCCAGCAGTGAAATTGGAGACTACTATGGCTACACCTTC.

A single count supports this clone. This rearrangement joins TRBV28 to TRBJ2-7; 7 nucleotides align to TRBD1. CDR1 and CDR2 from the germline V gene are MDHEN and SYDVKM. Germline trimming cut 3 bases from V and 5 bases from J; bases unmatched to any gene: 7. The CDR3 has 14 residues. The CDR3 loop is CASSFPRQGHEQYF. The CDR3 bases are TGTGCCAGCAGTTTCCCCAGACAGGGTCACGAGCAGTACTTC.

This chain links TRBV9 with TRBJ1-4; a possible D gene is TRBD1 (5 bases). The germline V gene encodes CDR1 SGDLS and CDR2 YYNGEE. The V end was cut by 4 bases, the J end by 8 bases, with 24 bases between. This CDR3 is built from 17 residues. The DNA for the CDR3 is TGTGCCAGCAGCCCTATACCCTTCCGGGGCGCGAGGGAAAAACTGTTTTTT. It codes for CASSPIPFRGAREKLFF. Full variable domain (rest looked up from reference TRBV9 and TRBJ1-4): DSGVTQTPKHLITATGQRVTLRCSPRSGDLSVYWYQQSLDQGLQFLIQYYNGEERAKGNILERFSAQQFPDLHSELNLSSLELGDSALYFCASSPIPFRGAREKLFFGSGTQLSVL.

The CDR3 region is CASNPYGGGYNEQFF. In DNA, the CDR3 is TGTGCCAGCAACCCCTATGGGGGGGGTTACAATGAGCAGTTCTTC. This chain joins TRBV7-9 and TRBJ2-1, with 7 bases fitting TRBD2. CDR1 is SEHNR, CDR2 FQNEAQ, per germline (reference sequence). The V and J ends lost 7 bases and 4 bases, in that order; junction bases with no gene match: 10. There are 15 residues in the CDR3.

V and J are TRBV5-4 and TRBJ1-6, with D unclear. Germline lookup yields CDR1 SGHNT and CDR2 YYREEE (reference sequence). The CDR3 is 16 amino acids. Trimming removed 7 bases at V and 0 bases at J, with 14 bases between. The CDR3 coding sequence is TGTGCCAGCGGATTGGGCAGCCCCTCCTATAATTCACCCCTCCACTTT. Translation gives CASGLGSPSYNSPLHF.

The chain is built from TRBV9 and TRBJ2-3; D gene uncertain. The CDR3 totals 12 residues. V was trimmed by 0 bases and J by 10 bases, leaving 9 bases between them. Germline CDR1 and CDR2: SGDLS and YYNGEE. The CDR3 loop reads CASSVGDLAQYF. Here the CDR3 DNA reads TGTGCCAGCAGCGTAGGAGACTTGGCGCAGTATTTT. The whole variable domain, remainder taken from reference TRBV9 and TRBJ2-3, is DSGVTQTPKHLITATGQRVTLRCSPRSGDLSVYWYQQSLDQGLQFLIQYYNGEERAKGNILERFSAQQFPDLHSELNLSSLELGDSALYFCASSVGDLAQYFGPGTRLTVL.

The chain joins TRBV15 to TRBJ1-4; maybe TRBD1 (5 bases). The CDR3 is 15 amino acids. Trimming left V 1 base short and J 7 bases short, with 13 bases between. From germline, CDR1 is LNHNV and CDR2 YYDKDF (reference sequence). DNA for the CDR3: TGTGCCACCAGCAGAGGTCCGGGGCCCCTTGAAAAACTGTTTTTT. Translated: CATSRGPGPLEKLFF.

The chain combines TRBV10-3 with TRBJ2-7; D gene ambiguous. This CDR3 comprises 12 residues. CDR1 is ENHRY, CDR2 SYGVKD, per germline. V was shortened by 5 bases and J by 2 bases, with 7 bases between the two germline ends. This CDR3 is CAISRGPYEQYF. In nucleotides, the CDR3 is TGTGCCATCAGTCGTGGGCCCTACGAGCAGTACTTC.

The chain combines TRBV5-4 with TRBJ2-7; TRBD1 might be the D (6 bases). The V end lost 3 bases, the J end lost 0 bases, and 13 bases lay between the germline ends. In germline, CDR1 is SGHNT, CDR2 YYREEE (reference sequence). The length of the CDR3 is 15 residues. Here the CDR3 DNA reads TGTGCCAGCAGCTGGGTCCCGGACAGCTCCTACGAGCAGTACTTC. Protein: CASSWVPDSSYEQYF.

The V and J genes are TRBV16 and TRBJ2-7; TRBD1 agrees at 9 bases. V trimming: 0 bases; J trimming: 2 bases; junction bases outside the gene matches: 11. This CDR3 is 18 amino acids long. Germline CDR1 and CDR2: KGHSY and FQNENV. The DNA for the CDR3 is TGTGCCAGCAGCCAATCCGGGGGGACAGGGATCGGTACCTACGAGCAGTACTTC. Translation: CASSQSGGTGIGTYEQYF. Using reference TRBV16 and TRBJ2-7 for the parts outside the CDR3, the full variable domain is GEEVAQTPKHLVRGEGQKAKLYCAPIKGHSYVFWYQQVLKNEFKFLISFQNENVFDETGMPKERFSAKCLPNSPCSLEIQATKLEDSAVYFCASSQSGGTGIGTYEQYFGPGTRLTVT.

The genes are TRBV10-3 and TRBJ2-3, with D tentatively TRBD1 or TRBD2 (5 bases each). Trimming removed 3 bases at V and 4 bases at J, with 8 bases between. This CDR3 spans 13 amino acids. Germline-derived CDR1 and CDR2 are ENHRY and SYGVKD. The CDR3 nucleotides read TGTGCCATCAGTGATCGAGGGGCAGATACGCAGTATTTT. Translated, it gives CAISDRGADTQYF.

The chain carries TRBV7-9 and TRBJ2-3; D unresolved. V shed 5 bases and J shed 1 base, with 13 bases lying between them. Germline CDR1 SEHNR, CDR2 FQNEAQ (reference sequence). The CDR3 sequence is 15 residues long. The CDR3 protein is CASSLRQGGTDTQYF. CDR3 coding DNA: TGTGCCAGCAGCCTCCGACAAGGCGGCACAGATACGCAGTATTTT.

J is TRBJ1-5 and V is TRBV10-3; TRBD1 might be the D (5 bases). The germline V and J ends were trimmed by 2 bases and 5 bases, with 10 bases remaining between them. Per germline, CDR1 ENHRY and CDR2 SYGVKD. This CDR3 comprises 14 residues. CDR3 in DNA: TGTGCCATCAGTGAGACAGGTGCCGATCAGCCCCAGCATTTT. Its protein is CAISETGADQPQHF.